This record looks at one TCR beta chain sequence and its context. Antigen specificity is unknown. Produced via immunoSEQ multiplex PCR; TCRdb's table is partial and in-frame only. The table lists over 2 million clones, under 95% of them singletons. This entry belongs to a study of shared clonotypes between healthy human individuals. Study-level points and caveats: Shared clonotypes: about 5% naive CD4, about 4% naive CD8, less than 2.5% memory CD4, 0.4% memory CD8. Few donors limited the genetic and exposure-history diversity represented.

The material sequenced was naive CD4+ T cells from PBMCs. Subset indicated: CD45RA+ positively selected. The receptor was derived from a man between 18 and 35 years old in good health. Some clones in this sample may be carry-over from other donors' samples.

CDR3 region: CASSPTWGRGTGELFF. The CDR3 DNA follows: TGTGCCAGCAGTCCGACTTGGGGGAGAGGGACCGGGGAGCTGTTTTTT. The rearrangement uses TRBV5-4 and TRBJ2-2; either TRBD1 or TRBD2 may fit D (5 bases each). With 5 bases removed from V and 5 bases from J, the gap between germline ends came to 19 bases. Germline CDR1 and CDR2: SGHNT and YYREEE (reference sequence). The CDR3 loop spans 16 amino acids.